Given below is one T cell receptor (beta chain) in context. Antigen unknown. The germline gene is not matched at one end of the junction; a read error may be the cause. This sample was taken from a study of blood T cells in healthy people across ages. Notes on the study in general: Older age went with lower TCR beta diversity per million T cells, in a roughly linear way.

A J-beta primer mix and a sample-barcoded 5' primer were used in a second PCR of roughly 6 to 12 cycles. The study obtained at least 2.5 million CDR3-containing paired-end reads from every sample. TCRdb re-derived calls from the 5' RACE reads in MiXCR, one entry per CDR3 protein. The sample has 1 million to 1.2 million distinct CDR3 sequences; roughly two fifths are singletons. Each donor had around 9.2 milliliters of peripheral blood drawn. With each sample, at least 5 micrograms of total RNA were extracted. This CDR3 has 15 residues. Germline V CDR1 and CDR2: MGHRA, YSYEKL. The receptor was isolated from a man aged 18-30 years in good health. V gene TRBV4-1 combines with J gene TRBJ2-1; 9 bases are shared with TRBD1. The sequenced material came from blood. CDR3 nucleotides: TGCCCCAGCACGACCTCGACAGGGGGATTCGATGAGCAGTTCTTC. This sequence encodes CPSTTSTGGFDEQFF.